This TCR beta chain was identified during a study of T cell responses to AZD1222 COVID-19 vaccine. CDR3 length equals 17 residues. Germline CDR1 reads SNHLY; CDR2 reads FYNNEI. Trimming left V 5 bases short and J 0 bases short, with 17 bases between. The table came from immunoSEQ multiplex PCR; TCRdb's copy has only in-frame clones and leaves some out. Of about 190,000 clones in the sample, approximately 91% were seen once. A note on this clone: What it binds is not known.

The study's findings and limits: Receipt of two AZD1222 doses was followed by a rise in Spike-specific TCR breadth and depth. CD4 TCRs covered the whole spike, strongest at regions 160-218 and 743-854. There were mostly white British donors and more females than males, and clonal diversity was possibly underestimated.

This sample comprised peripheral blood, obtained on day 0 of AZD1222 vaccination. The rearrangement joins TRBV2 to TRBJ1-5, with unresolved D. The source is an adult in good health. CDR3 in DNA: TGTGCCAGCAGTCCCCCGCTACAGCAAACTAGCAATCAGCCCCAGCATTTT. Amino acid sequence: CASSPPLQQTSNQPQHF.